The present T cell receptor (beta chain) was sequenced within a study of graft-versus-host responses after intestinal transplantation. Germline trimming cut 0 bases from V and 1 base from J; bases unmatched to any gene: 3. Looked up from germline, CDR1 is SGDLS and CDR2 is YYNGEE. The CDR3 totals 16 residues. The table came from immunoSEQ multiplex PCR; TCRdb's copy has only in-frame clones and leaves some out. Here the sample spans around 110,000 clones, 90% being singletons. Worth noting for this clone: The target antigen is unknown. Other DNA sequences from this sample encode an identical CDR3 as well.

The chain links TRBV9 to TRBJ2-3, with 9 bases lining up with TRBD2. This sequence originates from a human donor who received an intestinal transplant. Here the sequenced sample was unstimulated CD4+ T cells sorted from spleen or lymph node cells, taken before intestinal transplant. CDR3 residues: CASSVGASGGTDTQYF. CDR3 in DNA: TGTGCCAGCAGCGTAGGAGCTAGCGGGGGCACAGATACGCAGTATTTT.